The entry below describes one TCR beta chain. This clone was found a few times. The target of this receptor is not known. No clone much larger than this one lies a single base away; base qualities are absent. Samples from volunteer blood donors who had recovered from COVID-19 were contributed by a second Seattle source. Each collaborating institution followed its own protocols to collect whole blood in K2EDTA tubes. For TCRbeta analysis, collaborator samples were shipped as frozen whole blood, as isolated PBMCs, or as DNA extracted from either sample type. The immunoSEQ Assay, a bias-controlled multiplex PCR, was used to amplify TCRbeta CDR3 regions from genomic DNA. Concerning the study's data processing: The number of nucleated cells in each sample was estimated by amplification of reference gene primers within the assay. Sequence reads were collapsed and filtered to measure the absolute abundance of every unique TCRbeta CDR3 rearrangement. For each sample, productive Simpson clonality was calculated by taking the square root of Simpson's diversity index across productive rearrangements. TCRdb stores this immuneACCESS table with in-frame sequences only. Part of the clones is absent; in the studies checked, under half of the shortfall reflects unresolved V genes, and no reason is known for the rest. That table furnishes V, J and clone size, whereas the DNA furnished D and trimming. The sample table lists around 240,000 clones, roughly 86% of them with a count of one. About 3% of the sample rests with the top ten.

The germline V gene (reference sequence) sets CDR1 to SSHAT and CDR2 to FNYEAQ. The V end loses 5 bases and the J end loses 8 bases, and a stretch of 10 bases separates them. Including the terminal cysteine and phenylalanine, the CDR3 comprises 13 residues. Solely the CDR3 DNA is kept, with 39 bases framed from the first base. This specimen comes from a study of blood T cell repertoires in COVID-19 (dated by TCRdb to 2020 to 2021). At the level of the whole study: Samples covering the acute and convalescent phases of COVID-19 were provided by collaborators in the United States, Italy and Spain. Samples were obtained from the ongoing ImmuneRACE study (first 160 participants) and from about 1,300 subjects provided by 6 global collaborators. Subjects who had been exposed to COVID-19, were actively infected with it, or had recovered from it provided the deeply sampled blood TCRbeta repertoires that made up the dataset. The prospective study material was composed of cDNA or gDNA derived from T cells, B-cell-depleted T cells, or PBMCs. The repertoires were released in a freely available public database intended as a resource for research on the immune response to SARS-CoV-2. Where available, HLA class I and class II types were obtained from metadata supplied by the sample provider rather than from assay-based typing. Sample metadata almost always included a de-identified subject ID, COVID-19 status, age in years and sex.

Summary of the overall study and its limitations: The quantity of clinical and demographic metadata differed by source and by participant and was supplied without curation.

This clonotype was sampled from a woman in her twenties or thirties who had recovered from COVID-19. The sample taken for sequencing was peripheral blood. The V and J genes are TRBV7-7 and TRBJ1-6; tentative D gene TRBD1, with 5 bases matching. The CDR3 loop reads CASSLRDDSPLHF. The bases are TGTGCCAGCAGCCTCAGGGATGATTCACCCCTCCACTTT.